These 27 T cell receptor beta chains share one sample of origin, sequenced in a study of CD8+CD57+ T cells in acquired aplastic anemia. Patients chosen for sequencing had CD8+CD57+ cells that had expanded, as shown by flow cytometry. TCR beta VDJ and CDR3 were profiled, and genomic DNA was the template. A single record per CDR3 protein comes from TCRdb applying MiXCR to the reads. The data contain some 150,000 distinct CDR3 sequences, 60% to 80% of them singletons. Sequenced sample: sorted CD4+, CD8+, or CD8+CD57+ T cells (not recorded which) from PBMCs. Every receptor here comes from a human donor with aplastic anemia.

The rearrangement uses TRBV20-1 and TRBJ2-1, with TRBD1 matching over 10 bases. V gave up 5 bases and J gave up 9 bases; unmatched junction bases: 10. Germline V gives CDR1 DFQATT, CDR2 SNEGSKA (reference sequence). The CDR3 runs to 14 residues. The CDR3 here is CSAWAGTGVGEQFF. DNA for the CDR3: TGCAGTGCTTGGGCCGGGACAGGGGTCGGTGAGCAGTTCTTC.

This clonotype occurred many times. V is TRBV6-2 or TRBV6-3 and J is TRBJ2-1, with D unresolved. Trimming took off 4 bases at V and 4 bases at J, with 5 bases between the two ends. The CDR3 spans 12 residues. Germline V gives CDR1 MNHEY, CDR2 SVGEGT. Here the CDR3 DNA reads TGTGCCAGCAGTTTGCCGTACAATGAGCAGTTCTTC. Its protein is CASSLPYNEQFF.

The chain links TRBV2 to TRBJ2-1, with TRBD1 identical over 7 bases. V was pared by 5 bases and J by 4 bases, with 8 bases of the junction left unmatched. The CDR3 has 15 residues. Germline assignment: CDR1 SNHLY and CDR2 FYNNEI. CDR3 DNA sequence: TGTGCCAGCAGTTTGAGGGACAGTACTTACAATGAGCAGTTCTTC. Amino acid sequence: CASSLRDSTYNEQFF.

A few counts support this clonotype. CDR3 residues: CSARGLTNTEAFF. The CDR3 nucleotides are TGCAGTGCTAGAGGCCTGACGAACACTGAAGCTTTCTTT. V and J are TRBV20-1 and TRBJ1-1; D ambiguous. The CDR3 spans 13 residues. V dropped 1 base and J dropped 1 base, with 7 bases sitting between them. Germline assignment: CDR1 DFQATT and CDR2 SNEGSKA (reference sequence).

The V gene is TRBV13, the J gene TRBJ2-7; D assignment may be TRBD1 or TRBD2 (5 bases each). The CDR3 sequence is 13 residues long. The V gene's germline CDR1 is PRHDT and CDR2 FYEKMQ (reference sequence). V lost 5 bases to trimming and J lost 5 bases, with 13 bases between them. CDR3 bases: TGTGCCAGCAGCGGAGAGGGGCATCACGAGCAGTACTTC. The encoded protein is CASSGEGHHEQYF. Drawing the rest from reference TRBV13 and TRBJ2-7, the complete variable domain is AAGVIQSPRHLIKEKRETATLKCYPIPRHDTVYWYQQGPGQDPQFLISFYEKMQSDKGSIPDRFSAQQFSDYHSELNMSSLELGDSALYFCASSGEGHHEQYFGPGTRLTVT.

This sequence joins TRBV10-3 and TRBJ1-1; D gene unclear. From germline, CDR1 is ENHRY and CDR2 SYGVKD. The CDR3 is 14 residues long. Between the trimmed V and J ends, which lost 0 bases and 1 base, there was a span of 6 bases. The CDR3 region has the DNA TGTGCCATCAGTGAGTCGAAGGGGAACACTGAAGCTTTCTTT. It specifies CAISESKGNTEAFF.

The chain combines TRBV5-5 with TRBJ2-3, with D perhaps TRBD2 (5 bases). This CDR3 spans 15 amino acids. The V end was cut by 3 bases, the J end by 3 bases, with 14 bases between. The germline V gene has CDR1 SGHKS and CDR2 YYEKEE (reference sequence). This chain's CDR3 is CASSSRAPGTDTQYF. CDR3 sequence (DNA): TGTGCCAGCAGCTCTCGAGCCCCGGGGACAGATACGCAGTATTTT.

This clonotype was seen a single time. The chain employs TRBV7-2 and TRBJ2-7, with TRBD1 matching over 7 bases. J lost 3 bases, V lost 5 bases, and 7 bases had no gene match. Germline V CDR1 and CDR2: SGHTA, FQGNSA. The CDR3 covers 14 residues. CDR3 protein: CASSRWTGGYEQYF. The CDR3 nucleotides are TGTGCCAGCAGCCGTTGGACAGGAGGCTACGAGCAGTACTTC. The full variable domain, with the rest looked up from reference TRBV7-2 and TRBJ2-7, is GAGVSQSPSNKVTEKGKDVELRCDPISGHTALYWYRQSLGQGLEFLIYFQGNSAPDKSGLPSDRFSAERTGGSVSTLTIQRTQQEDSAVYLCASSRWTGGYEQYFGPGTRLTVT.

The rearrangement joins TRBV20-1 to TRBJ2-6; the D gene is possibly TRBD2 (6 bases). The CDR3 length is 12 residues. Germline-derived CDR1 and CDR2 are DFQATT and SNEGSKA (reference sequence). V lost 6 bases and J lost 11, with 14 bases in between. The CDR3 here is CSATAGKDVLTF. The CDR3 DNA sequence: TGCAGTGCGACCGCGGGGAAAGACGTCCTGACTTTC.

This clonotype is labeled as medium-sized. The CDR3 loop is CAISESTVGQGAYEQYF. In DNA form, the CDR3 reads TGTGCCATCAGTGAGTCGACTGTGGGACAGGGTGCCTACGAGCAGTACTTC. The chain joins TRBV10-3 to TRBJ2-7; 9 bases match TRBD1. CDR1 is ENHRY, CDR2 SYGVKD, per germline. V trimming: 0 bases; J trimming: 2 bases; junction bases outside the gene matches: 8. The length of the CDR3 is 17 residues.

In its sample, this clonotype was seen a few times. The CDR3 here is CASSLDGEFMNTEAFF. The CDR3 DNA reads TGTGCCAGCAGCTTAGATGGAGAATTCATGAACACTGAAGCTTTCTTT. The V and J genes are TRBV7-2 and TRBJ1-1, with D uncertain. Germline V CDR1 and CDR2: SGHTA, FQGNSA. The CDR3 covers 16 residues. V lost 1 base and J 0 bases, leaving 12 bases between the germline ends.

The chain uses TRBV7-3 and TRBJ2-7; tentative D call: TRBD2 (6 bases). CDR1 and CDR2 (germline): SGHTA, FQGTGA. The V and J ends lost 5 bases and 4 bases respectively, with 18 bases between them. This CDR3 contains 15 residues. CDR3 nucleotides: TGTGCCAGCAGCCCAAGTGGGGTTGGAGGGTACGAGCAGTACTTC. Translated, it gives CASSPSGVGGYEQYF.

This chain links TRBV24-1 with TRBJ2-3; the match to TRBD2 covers 8 bases. The trim removed 0 bases at V and 2 bases at J, leaving 6 bases unmatched. CDR1 is KGHDR and CDR2 is SFDVKD in the germline V gene. The CDR3 length is 17 residues. In DNA form, the CDR3 reads TGTGCCACCAGTGATTTGCCCAGCGGGGGAGTCACAGATACGCAGTATTTT. Protein sequence: CATSDLPSGGVTDTQYF.

The rearrangement joins TRBV29-1 to TRBJ2-7; D possibly corresponds to TRBD2 (7 bases). In germline, CDR1 is SQVTM, CDR2 ANQGSEA. The CDR3 is 16 residues long. The V gene lost 0 bases and the J gene lost 0 bases, with 15 bases spanning the gap. CDR3 amino acids: CSVEDSGGHPSYEQYF. The CDR3, as DNA: TGCAGCGTTGAAGATTCGGGGGGCCACCCCTCCTACGAGCAGTACTTC.

Worth noting for this clonotype: Relative to the germline gene, one junction end is altered; a read error may explain this. The chain uses TRBV20-1 and TRBJ2-7; TRBD2 matches 12 bases. The J call may not be correct, given that the DNA end is closer to TRBJ2-5. This CDR3 comprises 15 residues. The germline CDR1 and CDR2 sequences are DFQATT and SNEGSKA (reference sequence). CDR3 coding DNA: TGCAGTACTAGACCTAGCGGGGGGGCCGAAGAGACCCAGTACTTC. Translation gives CSTRPSGGAEETQYF.

Concerning this clonotype itself: The CDR3 ends on some other residue instead of the conserved phenylalanine or tryptophan, so this is likely a read error. V gene TRBV7-9 combines with J gene TRBJ2-7; D gene ambiguous. CDR1 and CDR2 (germline): SEHNR, FQNEAQ (reference sequence). The CDR3 is 14 residues long. CDR3 DNA sequence: TGCGCCAGCAGCCAAGATGACGGTACATACGAGCAGTACTCC. It translates to CASSQDDGTYEQYS.

The rearrangement uses TRBV7-3 and TRBJ2-2; D remains unclear. Germline V CDR1 and CDR2: SGHTA, FQGTGA. CDR3 length: 12 amino acids. The V end lost 3 bases, the J end lost 6 bases, and 5 bases lay between the germline ends. CDR3: CASSLMAGELFF. The CDR3, as DNA: TGTGCCAGCAGCTTGATGGCCGGGGAGCTGTTTTTT.

The J gene is TRBJ1-5, the V gene TRBV7-9; TRBD1 aligns across 7 bases. Trimming at V came to 6 bases and at J to 2 bases, leaving 16 bases not matched to a gene. There are 18 residues in the CDR3. Per germline, CDR1 SEHNR and CDR2 FQNEAQ (reference sequence). The CDR3 sequence: CASSYSTTGVDRNQPQHF. CDR3 coding DNA: TGTGCCAGCAGTTACTCGACTACAGGGGTAGATCGCAATCAGCCCCAGCATTTT.

The chain couples TRBV20-1 to TRBJ2-5; D is undetermined. Germline assignment: CDR1 DFQATT and CDR2 SNEGSKA (reference sequence). Trimming cost V 3 bases and J 2 bases, with 4 bases left between them. The CDR3 has 11 amino acids. DNA of the CDR3: TGCAGTGCTAGTGGTCAAGAGACCCAGTACTTC. Translation gives CSASGQETQYF.

Concerning this clonotype: This CDR3 is missing its conserved last phenylalanine or tryptophan, likely due to a read error. The chain is built from TRBV24-1 and TRBJ2-1; 10 nucleotides match TRBD2. Germline V lookup: CDR1 KGHDR, CDR2 SFDVKD. Trimming cost V 0 bases and J 2 bases; bases outside gene matches: 9. The CDR3 runs to 19 residues. In DNA form, the CDR3 reads TGTGCCACCAGTGATTTGGTCCCGGAGCGGGAGGGCCCCTACAATGAGCAGTTCTCC. Its translation is CATSDLVPEREGPYNEQFS.

CDR3 residues: CASSFTGEISYEQYF. CDR3 nucleotide sequence: TGCGCCAGCAGCTTTACAGGAGAGATCTCCTACGAGCAGTACTTC. The chain uses TRBV5-1 and TRBJ2-7, with D possibly TRBD1 on 5 matching bases. The CDR3 covers 15 residues. V dropped 2 bases and J dropped 0 bases, with 12 bases sitting between them. The V gene's germline CDR1 is SGHRS and CDR2 YFSETQ.

J is TRBJ1-5 and V is TRBV7-9, with a possible D match to TRBD1 (5 bases). The length of the CDR3 is 14 residues. The V end was cut by 6 bases, the J end by 0 bases, with 9 bases between. In germline, CDR1 is SEHNR, CDR2 FQNEAQ (reference sequence). DNA of the CDR3: TGTGCCAGCAGGATGGGGGGTAGCAATCAGCCCCAGCATTTT. Its protein product is CASRMGGSNQPQHF.

The rearrangement uses TRBV20-1 and TRBJ2-7, with a tentative D call TRBD1 (5 bases). CDR1 is DFQATT, CDR2 SNEGSKA, per germline (reference sequence). V was pared by 3 bases and J by 5 bases, with 20 bases between. This CDR3 spans 15 amino acids. The CDR3 nucleotides are TGCAGTGCTAGTAATTGGGTCAGGGCCTTTAACGAGCAGTACTTC. Translated: CSASNWVRAFNEQYF.

With regard to this clonotype: Germline and junction disagree at one end, which may indicate a read error. The J gene is TRBJ1-6, the V gene TRBV6-1; possibly TRBD1 for D (6 bases). Per germline, CDR1 MNHNS and CDR2 SASEGT. The CDR3 runs to 14 residues. CDR3 region: CASSERQEIQPLRF. As DNA, the CDR3 is TGTGCCAGCAGTGAAAGACAGGAGATTCAACCCCTCCGCTTT.

This sequence joins TRBV7-2 and TRBJ2-7, with 8 bases matching TRBD1. CDR1 is SGHTA, CDR2 FQGNSA, per germline. The CDR3 is 14 amino acids. With V trimmed by 4 bases and J by 6 bases, 8 bases remained unmatched. CDR3 residues: CASSWRTGSREQYF. The CDR3 DNA reads as TGTGCCAGCAGCTGGAGGACAGGGTCACGCGAGCAGTACTTC. Using reference TRBV7-2 and TRBJ2-7 for the parts outside the CDR3, the full variable domain is GAGVSQSPSNKVTEKGKDVELRCDPISGHTALYWYRQSLGQGLEFLIYFQGNSAPDKSGLPSDRFSAERTGGSVSTLTIQRTQQEDSAVYLCASSWRTGSREQYFGPGTRLTVT.

This chain joins TRBV19 and TRBJ2-7; D remains ambiguous. V lost 3 bases and J 5 bases, leaving 14 bases between the germline ends. CDR1 is LNHDA, CDR2 SQIVND, per germline (reference sequence). CDR3 length equals 14 residues. The CDR3, as DNA: TGTGCCAGTAGTATTCGGCGCAGCAACCACGAGCAGTACTTC. It codes for CASSIRRSNHEQYF.

This clonotype was recorded only once. The conserved phenylalanine or tryptophan normally closing the CDR3 is absent here, so this likely arose from a read error. The chain couples TRBV4-1 to TRBJ2-7; no reliable D call. V was pared by 0 bases and J by 0 bases, with 12 bases between. The CDR3 runs to 16 residues. Germline V CDR1 and CDR2: MGHRA, YSYEKL. CDR3 sequence (DNA): TGCGCCAGCAGCCAAGATGGCACGTCGAGCTCCTACGAGCAGTACTCC. Residues: CASSQDGTSSSYEQYS.